The present entry profiles one T cell receptor beta chain with its context. This clonotype showed up many times. Its antigen target is currently unknown. Nothing much larger sits one base from this clone, and base qualities are not available. This sample stems from a study of early T cells in non-severe SARS-CoV-2 infection (dated by TCRdb to 2020 to 2023). Study-wide context: Because TCR sequencing was done on bulk RNA from unsorted whole blood, the alpha and beta chains could not be paired.

Results and caveats for the whole study, not just this receptor: VDJdb matching was skewed toward anti-spike CD8 responses, so virus-specific expansions were likely underestimated and private and CD4 specificities were missed.

The library came from 5' RACE. TCRdb records NextSeq 500 as the sequencer. The TCR library protocol attached unique molecular identifiers to individual cDNA molecules to correct for sequencing error and PCR bias. TCR alpha and beta chains were both sequenced, and the abundances of alpha and beta sequences in each sample were closely correlated with each other. The authors' analysis ran thus. Decombinator V4 was used to perform V gene, J gene and CDR3 annotation of TCR sequences. Expanded TCRs were defined as changing significantly between any two time points under a Poisson model with p below 0.0001. Abundances of TCRs were expressed as counts per million after normalisation to the total number of TCRs sequenced in each sample. TRAV1-2 paired with TRAJ12, TRAJ20 or TRAJ33 defined MAIT TCRs, while TRAV10 paired with TRAJ18 defined iNKT TCRs. A search of VDJdb, accessed on 1 November 2021, was run for TCRs annotated to CMV, EBV and SARS-CoV-2, with TCRs annotated for multiple antigens excluded. Using fastp trimming at Q25 and MiXCR clonotype assembly, TCRdb reanalyzed the public sequencing data and kept in-frame beta chains. Each record represents a unique CDR3 protein, reported with the most common genes and DNA among its rows. TCRdb's processing, not the authors' own work, is the source of the V and J calls. The sample data list roughly 34,000 distinct CDR3 sequences, and less than 7.5% of these were observed just once. Of the sample, more than 20% falls within the top ten clones.

The study was a case-control design nested within a healthcare worker cohort in London, UK, with weekly nasopharyngeal swab PCR tests and blood sampling. Healthcare workers were enrolled in the week of the UK lockdown, from 23 to 31 March 2020, and were followed every week for up to 16 weeks. The CDR3 sequence holds 17 residues, the cysteine and phenylalanine included. Only the CDR3 part of the read is kept: 51 bases, read in frame from the first base. Based on the germline V gene (reference sequence), the CDR1 and CDR2 sequences are GTSNPN and SVGIG. A distance of 26 bases separates the germline ends of V and J, which lose 5 bases and 4 bases respectively.

Recombination connected TRBV30 to TRBJ1-1, with no confident D gene call. The sequencing here drew on whole blood, taken at baseline. This receptor was identified in an adult who was a healthcare worker with PCR-confirmed SARS-CoV-2 infection or an uninfected control (not recorded which). This receptor carries the CDR3 CAWSRTDPLGMSTEAFF. At the DNA level, the sequence is TGTGCCTGGTCTAGGACCGATCCCTTAGGTATGAGCACTGAAGCTTTCTTT.